The 16 T cell receptor beta chains given below trace back to one sample, sequenced in a study of T cells in Graves' hyperthyroidism and ophthalmopathy. Template material for amplifying TCR beta CDR3 regions consisted of RNA transcripts. A set of HTBI primers served as the primers for a first-round RT-PCR of the TCR CDR3. One entry per CDR3 protein, called by TCRdb with MiXCR from the multiplex PCR reads. The table lists around 350,000 distinct CDR3 sequences, around 15% of them singletons, with about 21% in the top ten. Source material: blood. These receptors came from a woman aged 55-69 years with Graves' ophthalmopathy.

This clonotype has a count of ten or more. This chain connects TRBV5-6 to TRBJ2-7, with 10 bases fitting TRBD1. CDR1 and CDR2 from the germline V gene are SGHDT and YYEEEE. The CDR3 has 15 residues. After removal of 0 bases from V and 4 bases from J, the junction contained 4 bases not matched to a gene. DNA for the CDR3: TGTGCCAGCAGCTTGGTTGGGACAGGGGCGTACGAGCAGTACTTC. As protein: CASSLVGTGAYEQYF.

The CDR3: CSARDYGGAAGGYTF. The DNA of the CDR3 is TGCAGTGCTAGAGATTATGGGGGAGCAGCAGGGGGCTACACCTTC. V and J are TRBV20-1 and TRBJ1-2; TRBD1 is a possible D gene (5 bases). CDR3 length: 15 amino acids. CDR1 and CDR2 from the germline V gene are DFQATT and SNEGSKA (reference sequence). Trimming removed 0 bases from V and 8 bases from J, with 19 bases in between.

V usage is TRBV20-1 and J usage is TRBJ2-6; 11 bases line up with TRBD1. CDR3 length: 17 residues. J was trimmed by 0 bases and V by 6 bases; bases with no gene match: 7. Per the germline V gene, CDR1 is DFQATT and CDR2 is SNEGSKA (reference sequence). This CDR3 reads CSATDRGRISGANVLTF. The DNA for the CDR3 is TGCAGTGCAACGGACAGGGGGCGCATCTCTGGGGCCAACGTCCTGACTTTC.

A few counts support this clonotype. The chain recombines TRBV30 with TRBJ1-1; 7 bases align to TRBD1. This CDR3 has 14 amino acids. Germline values: CDR1 GTSNPN, CDR2 SVGIG (reference sequence). V shed 2 bases and J 5 bases; nucleotides not matched to a gene: 8. The CDR3 bases are TGTGCCTGGAGTACCGGACAGGCGGGGACTGAAGCTTTCTTT. This gives the protein CAWSTGQAGTEAFF.

This clonotype was found many times. The chain combines TRBV11-2 with TRBJ2-2; D uncertain. Trimming stripped 3 bases from V and 0 bases from J, with 8 bases between. There are 15 residues in the CDR3. CDR1 SGHAT and CDR2 FQNNGV come from the germline V gene. CDR3 DNA sequence: TGTGCCAGCAGCTTTGGGCGTACGAACACCGGGGAGCTGTTTTTT. It specifies CASSFGRTNTGELFF.

This clonotype was detected ten times or more. The chain has TRBV20-1 and TRBJ2-5; D not resolved. The ends were cut back, 6 bases at V and 2 bases at J, with 10 bases in the middle. The CDR3 has 12 residues. Germline assignment: CDR1 DFQATT and CDR2 SNEGSKA (reference sequence). The CDR3 DNA reads as TGCAGTGCGACCGGACGGCAAGAGACCCAGTACTTC. Amino acids: CSATGRQETQYF.

This clonotype was recorded at least ten times. The V and J genes are TRBV28 and TRBJ2-7; D unclear. Germline loops: CDR1 MDHEN, CDR2 SYDVKM. This CDR3 has 11 residues. V lost 5 bases and J 3 bases, leaving 5 bases between the germline ends. CDR3: CASSTDYEQYF. DNA of the CDR3: TGTGCCAGCAGTACAGACTACGAGCAGTACTTC.

This clonotype was picked up a small number of times. The chain couples TRBV12-3 or TRBV12-4 to TRBJ1-1; D uncertain. The CDR3 is made up of 13 amino acids. With 7 bases removed from V and 4 bases from J, the gap between germline ends came to 13 bases. The DNA for the CDR3 is TGTGCCAGCACTAGGAGGGTTGGCACTGAAGCTTTCTTT. Its translation: CASTRRVGTEAFF.

The CDR3 reads CASRGQPTDTQYF. The CDR3 region has the DNA TGTGCCAGCCGAGGACAGCCCACAGATACGCAGTATTTT. The gene calls are TRBV28 and TRBJ2-3, with D maybe TRBD1 (6 bases). Trimming removed 8 bases at V and 2 bases at J, with 11 bases between. The CDR3 spans 13 residues. From germline, CDR1 is MDHEN and CDR2 SYDVKM.

The J gene is TRBJ1-1, the V gene TRBV5-1, with TRBD1 identical over 8 bases. The trim removed 1 base at V and 3 bases at J, leaving 2 bases unmatched. The CDR3 is made up of 14 amino acids. Germline V gene data show CDR1 as SGHRS and CDR2 as YFSETQ. CDR3 amino acids: CASSLQGAHTEAFF. The CDR3 bases are TGCGCCAGCAGCTTGCAGGGGGCCCACACTGAAGCTTTCTTT.

The sample holds a few counts of this clonotype. The chain carries TRBV20-1 and TRBJ2-6; D is perhaps TRBD1 (6 bases). Germline V gene data show CDR1 as DFQATT and CDR2 as SNEGSKA (reference sequence). Trimming left V 5 bases short and J 0 bases short, with 11 bases between. The CDR3 sequence is 15 residues long. CDR3 DNA: TGCAGTGCTCGGGGACACCTCTCTGGGGCCAACGTCCTGACTTTC. Amino acid sequence: CSARGHLSGANVLTF.

This clonotype appeared once. The CDR3 loop is CASSLVWSPNTEAFF. The CDR3 DNA follows: TGTGCCAGCAGCTTAGTATGGAGCCCGAACACTGAAGCTTTCTTT. The genes are TRBV11-2 and TRBJ1-1; D uncertain. V lost 1 base to trimming and J lost 1 base, with 10 bases between them. Germline lookup yields CDR1 SGHAT and CDR2 FQNNGV. This CDR3 spans 15 amino acids.

This clonotype was detected many times. The chain links TRBV28 to TRBJ2-7, with D unclear. The germline gives CDR1 MDHEN, CDR2 SYDVKM. The CDR3 is 13 amino acids. V was shortened by 2 bases and J by 7 bases, with 12 bases between the two germline ends. The CDR3 sequence: CASSLPTLGEQYF. CDR3 in DNA: TGTGCCAGCAGTTTACCGACCCTCGGGGAGCAGTACTTC.

The chain carries TRBV20-1 and TRBJ2-7; 7 nucleotides align to TRBD1. From germline, CDR1 is DFQATT and CDR2 SNEGSKA (reference sequence). The CDR3 covers 17 residues. CDR3 loop: CSPFGTPGRGTSYEQYF. CDR3 bases: TGCAGCCCCTTCGGGACGCCGGGCAGGGGGACCTCCTACGAGCAGTACTTC.

This clonotype was counted at least ten times. V is TRBV12-3 or TRBV12-4 and J is TRBJ2-5; 8 nucleotides agree with TRBD1. V was pared by 6 bases and J by 5 bases, with 14 bases of the junction left unmatched. The CDR3 spans 16 residues. The CDR3 here is CASRTPGGGGGETQYF. The CDR3 region has the DNA TGTGCCAGCAGGACCCCAGGGGGCGGAGGGGGGGAGACCCAGTACTTC.

This clonotype was detected only a few times. The rearrangement joins TRBV30 to TRBJ2-7; D assignment may be TRBD1 or TRBD2 (5 bases each). From germline, CDR1 is GTSNPN and CDR2 SVGIG (reference sequence). There are 15 residues in the CDR3. The V gene lost 3 bases and the J gene lost 0 bases, with 15 bases spanning the gap. The CDR3 loop is CAWRPWDASSYEQYF. DNA for the CDR3: TGTGCCTGGAGGCCTTGGGACGCCAGCTCCTACGAGCAGTACTTC.